These 4 T cell receptor beta chains were all obtained from the same sample, sequenced in a study of T cells expressing NK-cell markers. From its re-call of the 5' RACE reads, TCRdb lists each CDR3 protein once, without DNA. The sample includes about half a million distinct CDR3 sequences. The sequencing input was blood T cells: a sorted CD56 or NKG2C T cell subset, CD4+ or CD8+ T cells, or bulk PBMC T cells (not recorded which). These receptors originate from a woman aged 50 to 65 in good health.

V and J are TRBV4-1 and TRBJ2-3; TCRdb calls TRBD2, which cannot be checked without DNA. This CDR3 region has 20 residues. Looked up from germline, CDR1 is MGHRA and CDR2 is YSYEKL. The CDR3 region is CASSHLGLAGFGPGSDTQYF.

This chain joins TRBV5-1 and TRBJ1-1; the D call of TRBD1 rests on TCRdb alone, since no DNA is present to check it. The CDR3 sequence is 15 residues long. The V gene's germline CDR1 is SGHRS and CDR2 YFSETQ. CDR3 sequence reads: CASSLVAGSGTEAFF.

The chain joins TRBV5-1 to TRBJ2-1; as DNA is missing, the TRBD2 call by TCRdb cannot be tested. In germline, CDR1 is SGHRS, CDR2 YFSETQ. This CDR3 spans 15 amino acids. The CDR3 sequence is CASINTGTSGNEQFF.

The chain recombines TRBV2 with TRBJ2-1; the TRBD1 assignment by TCRdb is unverifiable without DNA. CDR3 length: 14 amino acids. The germline CDR1 and CDR2 sequences are SNHLY and FYNNEI. CDR3 in amino acids: CASSDRSGVDEQFF.